This entry lists 20 T cell receptor beta chains sequenced from one sample in a study of blood T cell repertoires in COVID-19. Measured with immunoSEQ multiplex PCR; TCRdb has only the in-frame clones, and not every one. This table has about 250,000 clones, about 80% appearing once. Sequencing input: peripheral blood. Receptor source: a man aged 45-60 years with active or convalescent COVID-19.

The chain is built from TRBV6-6 and TRBJ1-4; D possibly corresponds to TRBD1 (5 bases). The germline gives CDR1 MNHNY, CDR2 SVGAGI (reference sequence). This CDR3 comprises 12 residues. V shed 4 bases and J shed 7 bases, with 7 bases lying between them. CDR3 protein: CASSFGGEKLFF. CDR3 DNA sequence: TGTGCCAGCAGTTTCGGGGGTGAAAAACTGTTTTTT.

V gene TRBV15 combines with J gene TRBJ1-5, with D tentatively TRBD1 (5 bases). The V gene's germline CDR1 is LNHNV and CDR2 YYDKDF (reference sequence). This CDR3 is 17 amino acids long. Trimming pared 0 bases from V and 4 bases from J, leaving 16 bases between. This CDR3 reads CATSRDRRGLGNQPQHF. DNA for the CDR3: TGTGCCACCAGCAGAGATCGAAGGGGTTTAGGAAATCAGCCCCAGCATTTT.

This chain connects TRBV5-6 to TRBJ1-1, with 9 bases that match TRBD1. The CDR3 is made up of 14 amino acids. Trimming took 4 bases from V and 3 from J; bases not matched to a gene: 4. The germline CDR1 and CDR2 sequences are SGHDT and YYEEEE. The CDR3 DNA reads as TGTGCCAGCAGCGGGGGGACAGGGTACACTGAAGCTTTCTTT. Its protein product is CASSGGTGYTEAFF.

V gene TRBV18 combines with J gene TRBJ1-3, with TRBD1 as a possible D gene (5 bases). Trimming took 4 bases from V and 0 from J, leaving 7 bases between them. The germline V gene encodes CDR1 KGHSH and CDR2 LQKENI. There are 14 residues in the CDR3. The CDR3 reads CASSLDNSGNTIYF. The CDR3 DNA sequence: TGTGCCAGCTCACTGGACAACTCTGGAAACACCATATATTTT. Full variable domain (missing parts from reference TRBV18 and TRBJ1-3): NAGVMQNPRHLVRRRGQEARLRCSPMKGHSHVYWYRQLPEEGLKFMVYLQKENIIDESGMPKERFSAEFPKEGPSILRIQQVVRGDSAAYFCASSLDNSGNTIYFGEGSWLTVV.

CDR3 nucleotides: TGTGCCAGTAGGAGTGACAGGGTTCGCGAAAAACTGTTTTTT. Protein sequence: CASRSDRVREKLFF. This sequence joins TRBV19 and TRBJ1-4; 7 nucleotides match TRBD1. This CDR3 has 14 residues. V shed 6 bases and J 8 bases; nucleotides not matched to a gene: 9. CDR1 and CDR2 (germline): LNHDA, SQIVND (reference sequence).

This chain links TRBV6-5 with TRBJ1-3; 7 bases agree with TRBD1. Germline lookup yields CDR1 MNHEY and CDR2 SVGAGI. This CDR3 is 14 amino acids long. The junction had 6 bases not matched to a gene; V was cut back by 6 bases and J by 4 bases. The CDR3 DNA reads TGTGCCAGCAGCAACCGGGACAGAGGAAACACCATATATTTT. Translating gives CASSNRDRGNTIYF.

This clone was detected only once. CDR3 sequence reads: CASSSLSQETQYF. CDR3 bases: TGTGCCAGCAGTAGTCTGTCCCAAGAGACCCAGTACTTC. The V call is TRBV14, the J call TRBJ2-5; D is unclear. The CDR3 has 13 residues. Per germline, CDR1 SGHDN and CDR2 FVKESK. V lost 6 bases and J 1 base, leaving 9 bases between the germline ends.

V usage is TRBV6-6 and J usage is TRBJ1-6, with 8 positions matching TRBD1. Germline V CDR1 and CDR2: MNHNY, SVGAGI (reference sequence). V lost 5 bases and J lost 2; bases outside the gene matches: 5. This CDR3 is 16 amino acids long. The CDR3 is CASSPDRVAYNSPLHF. Here the CDR3 DNA reads TGTGCCAGCAGTCCGGACAGGGTAGCCTATAATTCACCCCTCCACTTT.

The chain recombines TRBV5-1 with TRBJ1-3; 8 bases fit TRBD1. V lost 4 bases to trimming and J lost 3 bases; unmatched junction nucleotides: 3. Germline V gene sequence: CDR1 SGHRS, CDR2 YFSETQ. CDR3 length equals 14 residues. DNA of the CDR3: TGCGCCAGCAGCATGACAGGGGTTGGAAACACCATATATTTT. This gives the protein CASSMTGVGNTIYF.

The gene calls are TRBV4-2 and TRBJ2-3; no reliable D call. The CDR3 extends over 14 amino acids. V was cut by 1 base and J by 4 bases, with 9 bases left in between. Looked up from germline, CDR1 is LGHNA and CDR2 is YNFKEQ. CDR3 loop: CASSQGREADTQYF. The DNA for the CDR3 is TGTGCCAGCAGCCAAGGCCGAGAAGCAGATACGCAGTATTTT.

The chain uses TRBV6-6 and TRBJ1-4; D is possibly TRBD1 (6 bases). The germline V gene encodes CDR1 MNHNY and CDR2 SVGAGI (reference sequence). The CDR3 covers 14 residues. The V and J ends lost 6 bases and 7 bases respectively, with 15 bases between them. The CDR3 DNA is TGTGCCAGCAGCCCCCGGGGGGCTGTTGAAAAACTGTTTTTT. This gives the protein CASSPRGAVEKLFF.

The gene calls are TRBV28 and TRBJ2-2, with D maybe TRBD2 (6 bases). This CDR3 has 15 amino acids. Germline loops: CDR1 MDHEN, CDR2 SYDVKM. Trimming shortened V by 4 bases and J by 2 bases, and 11 bases separated the two germline ends. Here the CDR3 reads CASSSGGANTGELFF. As DNA, the CDR3 is TGTGCCAGCAGTTCCGGGGGTGCAAACACCGGGGAGCTGTTTTTT.

V is TRBV10-3 and J is TRBJ2-2, with TRBD1 as a possible D gene (6 bases). The CDR3 extends over 16 amino acids. V dropped 6 bases and J dropped 8 bases, with 22 bases sitting between them. The germline CDR1 and CDR2 sequences are ENHRY and SYGVKD. CDR3 amino acids: CAISPEPGAREGELFF. The CDR3 DNA reads TGTGCCATCAGCCCAGAACCAGGGGCGCGCGAGGGGGAGCTGTTTTTT.

This chain links TRBV11-2 with TRBJ2-1; no clear D gene. Germline lookup yields CDR1 SGHAT and CDR2 FQNNGV. Trimming pared 1 base from V and 7 bases from J, leaving 11 bases between. The CDR3 extends over 14 amino acids. This CDR3 is CASSLAGRSNEQFF. Here the CDR3 DNA reads TGTGCCAGCAGCTTAGCGGGTCGGTCGAATGAGCAGTTCTTC.

This chain links TRBV18 with TRBJ1-5; D gene uncertain. In germline, CDR1 is KGHSH, CDR2 LQKENI. The CDR3 is made up of 15 amino acids. The ends were cut back, 2 bases at V and 7 bases at J, with 15 bases in the middle. CDR3 in DNA: TGTGCCAGCTCACCAGTGCGCCAACGGTTCCAGCCCCAGCATTTT. It translates to CASSPVRQRFQPQHF.

The genes are TRBV5-4 and TRBJ1-2; D remains ambiguous. With 1 base removed from V and 1 base from J, the gap between germline ends came to 8 bases. CDR1 and CDR2 (germline): SGHNT, YYREEE (reference sequence). The CDR3 runs to 14 residues. In DNA, the CDR3 is TGTGCCAGCAGCTTGAGACGGGATAACTATGGCTACACCTTC. Amino acids: CASSLRRDNYGYTF. The variable domain in full, completed from reference TRBV5-4 and TRBJ1-2, reads ETGVTQSPTHLIKTRGQQVTLRCSSQSGHNTVSWYQQALGQGPQFIFQYYREEENGRGNFPPRFSGLQFPNYSSELNVNALELDDSALYLCASSLRRDNYGYTFGSGTRLTVV.

For this clone: This sample includes further DNA sequences coding for the same CDR3. This chain uses TRBV27 with TRBJ1-1; TRBD1 matches 10 bases. This CDR3 region has 14 residues. V lost 5 bases to trimming and J lost 3 bases; unmatched junction nucleotides: 3. Per the germline V gene, CDR1 is MNHEY and CDR2 is SMNVEV (reference sequence). CDR3 sequence: CASSTGQGYTEAFF. In DNA form, the CDR3 reads TGTGCCAGCAGTACGGGACAGGGGTACACTGAAGCTTTCTTT.

The chain has TRBV6-6 and TRBJ1-2, with no clear D. V was cut by 8 bases and J by 7 bases, with 11 bases left in between. This CDR3 region has 11 residues. CDR1 is MNHNY and CDR2 is SVGAGI in the germline V gene (reference sequence). Written as DNA, the CDR3 is TGTGCCAGCCTCGGCCCAGGTGGCTACACCTTC. The encoded protein is CASLGPGGYTF.

V usage is TRBV7-9 and J usage is TRBJ1-1, with a tentative D call TRBD1 (6 bases). CDR1 and CDR2 (germline): SEHNR, FQNEAQ (reference sequence). There are 13 residues in the CDR3. V was cut by 6 bases and J by 11 bases, with 19 bases left in between. The DNA of the CDR3 is TGTGCCAGCAGTCAAGCACAGGGAGAAAAGGCTTTCTTT. Translated, it gives CASSQAQGEKAFF. Supplemented by reference TRBV7-9 and TRBJ1-1, the full variable domain reads DTGVSQNPRHKITKRGQNVTFRCDPISEHNRLYWYRQTLGQGPEFLTYFQNEAQLEKSRLLSDRFSAERPKGSFSTLEIQRTEQGDSAMYLCASSQAQGEKAFFGQGTRLTVV.

V usage is TRBV5-1 and J usage is TRBJ1-2; TRBD1 agrees at 8 bases. This CDR3 is built from 12 residues. Trimming at V came to 5 bases and at J to 7 bases, leaving 4 bases not matched to a gene. Germline V gene sequence: CDR1 SGHRS, CDR2 YFSETQ. The CDR3 sequence: CASSPTGAGYTF. The CDR3 coding sequence is TGCGCCAGCAGTCCGACAGGGGCTGGCTACACCTTC.